This is a list of T cell receptor beta chains from one sample in a study of blood T cell repertoires in COVID-19. Libraries were prepared by immunoSEQ multiplex PCR; TCRdb keeps only in-frame clonotypes and omits some of them. The data hold fewer than 200,000 clones, with more than 75% observed a single time. Sequencing was carried out using peripheral blood. The receptors shown here come from an older woman with COVID-19, enrolled during active disease. The conserved cysteine and the conserved F or W are not part of the CDR3 here. The order of the fields is V gene, CDR3 length, J gene, clone size, CDR3 protein. Size is omitted from some rows. Given values are once, few, many or a class for expanded clones.

TRBV19	11	TRBJ1-1	.	ASSIPGGSEAF
TRBV6-5	13	TRBJ1-2	.	ASSLLLPDEGGYT
TRBV12-3/TRBV12-4	11	TRBJ1-1	once	ASGQRTGEEAF
TRBV11-2	11	TRBJ2-5	.	ASSLDRGETQY
TRBV5-6	12	TRBJ1-1	.	ASSSVGWEGEAF
TRBV28	16	TRBJ2-7	.	ASSSPGLAGDPGVQQY
TRBV5-1	12	TRBJ1-1	.	ASSSGIRDTEAF
TRBV7-2	13	TRBJ2-1	.	ASSLIPTSGNEQF
TRBV5-5	14	TRBJ2-7	.	ASSPNPGRAAYEQY
TRBV2	13	TRBJ1-3	.	ASSQDTLSGNTIY
TRBV28	12	TRBJ2-1	once	ASNLGPMGNEQF
TRBV10-3	13	TRBJ2-7	once	AISPTGSPSYEQY
TRBV5-4	11	TRBJ1-2	.	ASSLVPRGGYT
TRBV12-3/TRBV12-4	11	TRBJ1-3	few	ASSLVEGHTIY
TRBV4-2	15	TRBJ1-2	.	ASSQGWGTGGDYGYT
TRBV7-9	12	TRBJ2-2	.	ASSHHLAPGELF
TRBV6-2/TRBV6-3	13	TRBJ1-2	.	ASSYSMRGVGGYT
TRBV14	11	TRBJ1-4	.	ASSDYRGEKLF
TRBV30	10	TRBJ1-2	.	AWTDSNYGYT
TRBV5-1	14	TRBJ1-3	.	ASSFQGQSAGNTIY
TRBV10-3	13	TRBJ2-3	.	AIAGASGRTDTQY
TRBV5-1	15	TRBJ2-3	.	ASSLALTGAGTDTQY
TRBV7-8	12	TRBJ2-5	.	ASSLAGTQETQY
TRBV7-2	13	TRBJ1-5	.	ASSPTGQGRLTQH
TRBV28	13	TRBJ2-1	.	ASSLYRGRAGEQF
TRBV12-3/TRBV12-4	11	TRBJ1-3	.	ASSFSQGNTIY
TRBV6-5	13	TRBJ2-1	.	ASSYPGQGFNEQF
TRBV5-4	14	TRBJ1-1	.	ASSAAPPRSPGEAF
TRBV21-1	16	TRBJ2-3	.	ASSQRQGAVPCADTQY
TRBV2	10	TRBJ2-7	.	ASSRQAYEQY
TRBV27	12	TRBJ1-2	.	ASGKPGQGYGYT
TRBV18	12	TRBJ1-6	.	ASSPRQGESPLH
TRBV6-1	14	TRBJ1-1	.	ASSGGTGVMNTEAF
TRBV27	14	TRBJ1-5	.	ASSGRGKRSNQPQH
TRBV19	13	TRBJ1-6	once	ASSFSGFGRSPLH
TRBV18	11	TRBJ2-7	.	ASSALQGPEQY
TRBV7-9	13	TRBJ1-1	.	ASSFKAGGNTEAF
TRBV9	13	TRBJ1-2	.	ASSVLGQGDYGYT
TRBV9	12	TRBJ1-1	.	ASSVAPEGTEAF
TRBV28	15	TRBJ2-3	.	ASSSGGLAGEADTQY
TRBV7-3	14	TRBJ2-1	.	ASSQTGLALYNEQF
TRBV12-3/TRBV12-4	10	TRBJ1-1	.	ASTLKGLLPF
TRBV6-5	13	TRBJ1-3	.	ASSYSGETGNTIY
TRBV6-2/TRBV6-3	10	TRBJ2-5	.	ASSPSQETQY
TRBV4-2	15	TRBJ2-1	.	ASSQGLAGVWYNEQF
TRBV19	18	TRBJ1-6	.	ASSIVSPGQGVMKDSPLH
TRBV27	13	TRBJ1-5	.	ASSSTGPKGQPQH
TRBV12-3/TRBV12-4	11	TRBJ1-2	few	ASSNGQGLGYT
TRBV6-4	13	TRBJ2-1	.	ASSEQTSSYNEQF
TRBV5-6	13	TRBJ2-1	.	ASAWAGGAGNEQF
TRBV5-1	15	TRBJ1-6	.	ASSVTASSSYNSPLH
TRBV7-2	13	TRBJ1-5	.	ASSSDRGGNQPQH
TRBV4-2	11	TRBJ2-1	once	ASSQDQGDEQF
TRBV27	13	TRBJ2-5	.	ASSLTRVYQETQY
TRBV5-1	14	TRBJ2-2	few	ASSEGLGGIAGELF
TRBV21-1	12	TRBJ1-2	.	ASSDRTGYDGYT
TRBV27	13	TRBJ1-4	.	ASSSRSATNEKLF
TRBV7-2	13	TRBJ1-3	.	ASSLVTGAGNTIY